This note documents a single TCR beta chain sequence. The antigen is not known. DNA at 150 to 200 ng, around 30,000 T cell genomes, went into sorted-subset replicate PCRs. TCRdb's table, derived via immunoSEQ multiplex PCR, lists solely in-frame clones and lacks some. The sample has roughly 700,000 clones, 74% seen once. The data stem from a study of shared clonotypes between healthy human individuals. For the study at large: Sampling drew on donors who were a couple of women and three men aged 18 to 49. Study-wide findings and caveats: Estimated clonotype richness was generally higher in naive than memory subsets.

The CDR3 totals 18 residues. Germline CDR1 is LGHNA and CDR2 is YNFKEQ. Trimming removed 3 bases from V and 3 bases from J; junction bases left unmatched: 15. Sequencing input: memory CD4+ T cells sorted from blood. Subset: CD45RA-negative fraction. This TCR came from a young woman in good health. V gene TRBV4-2 combines with J gene TRBJ1-1; 8 bases map to TRBD1. The CDR3 sequence is CASSHEFQGAEGYTEAFF. CDR3 sequence (DNA): TGTGCCAGCAGCCATGAATTCCAGGGGGCTGAGGGGTACACTGAAGCTTTCTTT.